The rows below give T cell receptor beta chains drawn from one sample of a study of T cell responses to AZD1222 COVID-19 vaccine. Only in-frame clones appear in the TCRdb table, and some are missing; sequencing was by immunoSEQ multiplex PCR. The sample holds 150,000 or so clones, roughly nine tenths seen once. Source: peripheral blood, taken on day 0 of AZD1222 vaccination. Every receptor here comes from an adult in good health. The CDR3 runs from the conserved cysteine through the conserved F or W. D genes are given only for firm matches. The size of a clone is reported for some rows only, either as once, few or many, or as a class for expanded clones.

CDR3nt | CDR3aa | j_gene | abundance | d_gene | v_gene
TGCGCCAGCAGCTTGGCCGGGACCGACTACGAGCAGTACTTC | CASSLAGTDYEQYF | TRBJ2-7 | once | . | TRBV5-1
TGTGCCAGCAGCTGGAACCGGGCCTCAGCCGAGACCCAGTACTTC | CASSWNRASAETQYF | TRBJ2-5 | . | . | TRBV7-2
TGTGCCAGCAGTGAACTTGGCAATCAGCCCCAGCATTTT | CASSELGNQPQHF | TRBJ1-5 | . | . | TRBV2
TGTGCCTCAGAGCAGAAAAGGGGGCTTAACTATGGCTACACCTTC | CASEQKRGLNYGYTF | TRBJ1-2 | . | TRBD1 | TRBV19
TGCAGCGTCGGGACTAGCGGGAGGGCCAAGGAGACCCAGTACTTC | CSVGTSGRAKETQYF | TRBJ2-5 | . | TRBD2 | TRBV29-1
TGCAGCGTCGAGGAGGGTGGCTACACCTTC | CSVEEGGYTF | TRBJ1-2 | . | . | TRBV29-1
TGTGCCAGCAGCTTAGCAGGGAGCGCCCGGGATGAGCAGTTCTTC | CASSLAGSARDEQFF | TRBJ2-1 | . | . | TRBV11-1
TGTGCCAGCAGCTCCCAGGGGCAGACCACCGGGGAGCTGTTTTTT | CASSSQGQTTGELFF | TRBJ2-2 | . | . | TRBV7-3
TGTGCCAGCAGCTTACCCGGCGGCGAGCTGTTTTTT | CASSLPGGELFF | TRBJ2-2 | . | . | TRBV7-9
TGTGCCAGCAGCTTAGCTTCGCCGGCCATGAGACAGGCAATTAACTATGGCTACACCTTC | CASSLASPAMRQAINYGYTF | TRBJ1-2 | . | . | TRBV7-2
TGTGCCAGCAGCTTAGTAGGTAGCGGGAAAACCTACGAGCAGTACTTC | CASSLVGSGKTYEQYF | TRBJ2-7 | . | TRBD2 | TRBV7-6
TGTGCCAGTAGTAGTCGCGTACGCCCAGGAGACTATGGCTACACCTTC | CASSSRVRPGDYGYTF | TRBJ1-2 | . | . | TRBV19
TGTGCCAGCAGCCTTGGACTAGGGGAGACCCAGTACTTC | CASSLGLGETQYF | TRBJ2-5 | . | TRBD2 | TRBV5-5
TGTGCCAGCAGCCAAACCCGGGCAAGGGGGTCCCACGAGCAGTACTTC | CASSQTRARGSHEQYF | TRBJ2-7 | . | . | TRBV3-1/TRBV3-2
TGTGCCAGCAGCCAAGATCGGGAGACCCAGTACTTC | CASSQDRETQYF | TRBJ2-5 | once | . | TRBV3-1/TRBV3-2
TGTGCCAGCAGTGCAAGGACTAGCGCGTCCTACGAGCAGTACTTC | CASSARTSASYEQYF | TRBJ2-7 | . | TRBD2 | TRBV6-2/TRBV6-3
TGTGCCAGCAGCCAAGGCCTCCTGGAGGGCTCTGGAAACACCATATATTTT | CASSQGLLEGSGNTIYF | TRBJ1-3 | . | . | TRBV4-2
TGTGCCAGCAGTTACTCGAGACAGAGAAGAGAGACCCAGTACTTC | CASSYSRQRRETQYF | TRBJ2-5 | . | . | TRBV6-5
TGTGCCAGCTCTCCCACTAGCGGGAGGTCACATGAGCAGTTCTTC | CASSPTSGRSHEQFF | TRBJ2-1 | . | TRBD2 | TRBV18
TGTGCCAGCAGTTTTTTCTATGGGGGTACGGGAAACACCATATATTTT | CASSFFYGGTGNTIYF | TRBJ1-3 | . | . | TRBV28
TGTGCCAGCAGCCTAGGACTAGCTGGAGAGGGTGAGCAGTACTTC | CASSLGLAGEGEQYF | TRBJ2-7 | . | TRBD2 | TRBV11-1
TGTGCCAGCAGTTACGAAGCCACCGGGGAGCTGTTTTTT | CASSYEATGELFF | TRBJ2-2 | few | . | TRBV6-2/TRBV6-3
TGTGCCAGCAGTCCCGGGACTGGACCGTACAATGAGCAGTTCTTC | CASSPGTGPYNEQFF | TRBJ2-1 | few | . | TRBV6-4
TGTGCCAGCTCACCACGTCGAGAGACCCAGTACTTC | CASSPRRETQYF | TRBJ2-5 | . | . | TRBV18
TGTGCCACGAAGAAAGCCAGCTACAATGAGCAGTTCTTC | CATKKASYNEQFF | TRBJ2-1 | . | . | TRBV12-3/TRBV12-4
TGCGCCAGCAGGGCTAGCGGGAGCTACGAGCAGTACTTC | CASRASGSYEQYF | TRBJ2-7 | . | TRBD2 | TRBV5-1
TGTGCCTGGAGTGTACTAGCGGGAGGGCCCGGGGAGCTGTTTTTT | CAWSVLAGGPGELFF | TRBJ2-2 | . | TRBD2 | TRBV30
TGTGCCACCAGTAAAGGAACGCGGAATGAGCAGTTCTTC | CATSKGTRNEQFF | TRBJ2-1 | . | . | TRBV24-1
TGTGCCACCAGTGATTTGCGAAGCGGAATGACCTACAATGAGCAGTTCTTC | CATSDLRSGMTYNEQFF | TRBJ2-1 | . | . | TRBV24-1
TGTGCCAGCAGTGAAGAAGAGGGAACTGGAAACACCATATATTTT | CASSEEEGTGNTIYF | TRBJ1-3 | . | . | TRBV6-1
TGCGCCAGCAGTTTATCGACAGGGGGAAGTGGAAACACCATATATTTT | CASSLSTGGSGNTIYF | TRBJ1-3 | few | TRBD1 | TRBV5-1
TGTGCCAGCAGCCCAGGGACTAGCGGGAGTATAGGCGGGGAGCTGTTTTTT | CASSPGTSGSIGGELFF | TRBJ2-2 | once | TRBD2 | TRBV7-3
TGTGCCAGCAGTCAGGGACAGAGAGTTTTT | CASSQGQRVF | TRBJ1-4 | once | TRBD1 | TRBV28
TGTGCCAGCAGCAAAGAAGGGACAGGGGTCGGTAGCGGGTACAATGAGCAGTTCTTC | CASSKEGTGVGSGYNEQFF | TRBJ2-1 | . | . | TRBV21-1
TGTGCCAGCAGAAGGGGAGAGGATCAGCCCCAGCATTTT | CASRRGEDQPQHF | TRBJ1-5 | . | . | TRBV6-5
TGTGCCAGCAGTTTACCCGACGGGAACACTGAAGCTTTCTTT | CASSLPDGNTEAFF | TRBJ1-1 | . | . | TRBV28
TGTGCCAGCAGCCGCGGGTCTAAAGAGACCCAGTACTTC | CASSRGSKETQYF | TRBJ2-5 | . | . | TRBV11-2
TGTGCCAGCAGCGTAGAAGGGCTAGCGGGTATGGAGCAGTTCTTC | CASSVEGLAGMEQFF | TRBJ2-1 | . | TRBD2 | TRBV9
TGTGCCAGCAGCTTAGTGGGGGGGTCTGGCTACACCTTC | CASSLVGGSGYTF | TRBJ1-2 | . | . | TRBV7-9
TGTGCCAGCAGTTCACAGGGTTCCTATGGCTACACCTTC | CASSSQGSYGYTF | TRBJ1-2 | . | . | TRBV28
TGTGCCAGCAGTGAAGGCAGTAGCTCCTACAATGAGCAGTTCTTC | CASSEGSSSYNEQFF | TRBJ2-1 | . | . | TRBV2
TGTGCCAGCACCATCCTCACCGGGGCCGGGAGCACTGAAGCTTTCTTT | CASTILTGAGSTEAFF | TRBJ1-1 | . | . | TRBV28
TGTGCCAGCACCCCCGACAGGGCCCGCTATGGCTACACCTTC | CASTPDRARYGYTF | TRBJ1-2 | . | TRBD1 | TRBV6-6
TGTGCCAGCAGCTTTGAGGGGCGTATGGAGACCCAGTACTTC | CASSFEGRMETQYF | TRBJ2-5 | once | . | TRBV7-9
TGTGCCAGCAGCTTAGGGGTCCGCAGCAATGAGCAGTTCTTC | CASSLGVRSNEQFF | TRBJ2-1 | . | . | TRBV11-2
TGTGCCACCACATCCGAAGGGCGGAACACTGAAGCTTTCTTT | CATTSEGRNTEAFF | TRBJ1-1 | . | . | TRBV6-5
TGTGCCAGCTCACTAGGGACTAGCGGGAGGGTCAACGAGCAGTACTTC | CASSLGTSGRVNEQYF | TRBJ2-7 | . | TRBD2 | TRBV18
TGTGCCAGCAGCTTACAGCCAGCCCGCACAGATACGCAGTATTTT | CASSLQPARTDTQYF | TRBJ2-3 | . | . | TRBV11-2
TGTGCCAGCACCGGGATTAGCAATCAGCCCCAGCATTTT | CASTGISNQPQHF | TRBJ1-5 | . | . | TRBV6-5
TGTGCCAGCAGTTACAGTAGGGGGCGCCCCGGGGAGCTGTTTTTT | CASSYSRGRPGELFF | TRBJ2-2 | few | TRBD1 | TRBV6-2/TRBV6-3